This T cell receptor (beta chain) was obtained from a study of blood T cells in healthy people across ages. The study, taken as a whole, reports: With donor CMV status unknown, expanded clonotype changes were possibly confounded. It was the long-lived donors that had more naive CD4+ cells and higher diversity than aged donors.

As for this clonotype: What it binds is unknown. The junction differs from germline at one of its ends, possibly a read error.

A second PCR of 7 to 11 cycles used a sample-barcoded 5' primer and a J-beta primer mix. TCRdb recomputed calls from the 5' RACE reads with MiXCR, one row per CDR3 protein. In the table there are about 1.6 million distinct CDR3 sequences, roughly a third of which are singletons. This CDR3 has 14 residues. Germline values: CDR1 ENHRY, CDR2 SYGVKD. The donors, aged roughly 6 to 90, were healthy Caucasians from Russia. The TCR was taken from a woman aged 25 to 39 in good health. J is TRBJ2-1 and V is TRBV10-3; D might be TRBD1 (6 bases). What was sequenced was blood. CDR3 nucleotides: TGTGCCATCTGGGGCGCAGGGGAGTACAGTGAGCAGTTCTTC. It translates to CAIWGAGEYSEQFF.